These T cell receptor beta chains were read from a single sample in a study of shared clonotypes between healthy human individuals. Sequencing used immunoSEQ multiplex PCR; TCRdb keeps in-frame clones, though not all of them. The sample gives about 2.4 million clones, roughly 93% of which show up once; 0.36% is in the top ten. The sequenced sample was naive CD4+ T cells from PBMCs. These receptors were taken from a man aged 18 to 35 in good health. Some clones in this sample may be carry-over from other donors' samples. The CDR3 runs from the conserved cysteine through the conserved F or W. Each record gives: D gene, clone size, V gene, J gene, CDR3 protein, CDR3 DNA. The D gene is left open where the match is weak. Some rows have no size entry. The others give once, few or many, or a class for an expanded clone.

>.|.|TRBV11-1|TRBJ2-6
CASSLIRTGNSGANVLTF
TGTGCCAGCAGCCTAATTCGGACGGGGAACTCTGGGGCCAACGTCCTGACTTTC
>.|.|TRBV9|TRBJ2-6
CASSGQAGANVLTF
TGTGCCAGCAGCGGGCAGGCTGGGGCCAACGTCCTGACTTTC
>.|.|TRBV7-9|TRBJ2-3
CASSLEGLTQYF
TGTGCCAGCAGCTTAGAGGGTTTAACGCAGTATTTT
>TRBD1|.|TRBV6-1|TRBJ1-2
CASRGGQLDGYTF
TGTGCCAGCAGGGGGGGACAGCTGGATGGCTACACCTTC
>.|.|TRBV5-1|TRBJ1-5
CASKRTLGNQPQHF
TGCGCCAGTAAGAGGACCCTGGGCAATCAGCCCCAGCATTTT
>.|once|TRBV28|TRBJ1-2
CASSSDGNYGYTF
TGTGCCAGCAGTTCAGACGGGAACTATGGCTACACCTTC
>TRBD1|.|TRBV5-8|TRBJ1-1
CASSWGMGQGVRTEAFF
TGTGCCAGCAGCTGGGGGATGGGACAGGGTGTTCGGACTGAAGCTTTCTTT
>.|.|TRBV19|TRBJ2-7
CASSMATDSYEQYF
TGTGCCAGTAGTATGGCGACAGACTCCTACGAGCAGTACTTC
>.|.|TRBV15|TRBJ1-5
CATSGALGQPQHF
TGTGCCACCAGCGGGGCCCTTGGACAGCCCCAGCATTTT
>.|.|TRBV4-1|TRBJ2-7
CASSQAPGTAGYEQYF
TGCGCCAGCAGCCAAGCTCCCGGGACCGCCGGCTACGAGCAGTACTTC
>TRBD2|.|TRBV29-1|TRBJ2-7
CSASGGVREQYF
TGCAGCGCCTCGGGGGGGGTGAGGGAGCAGTACTTC
>.|.|TRBV28|TRBJ2-7
CASRGPLSSYEQYF
TGTGCCAGCAGGGGCCCTTTAAGCTCCTACGAGCAGTACTTC
>.|.|TRBV5-4|TRBJ2-2
CASSFWQGGGELFF
TGTGCCAGCAGCTTCTGGCAGGGAGGAGGGGAGCTGTTTTTT
>TRBD1|.|TRBV11-2|TRBJ1-2
CASSFTGGANYGYTF
TGTGCCAGCAGCTTTACAGGGGGAGCTAACTATGGCTACACCTTC
>.|.|TRBV4-1|TRBJ2-3
CASSSPLRDTQYF
TGCGCCAGCAGCTCCCCCCTAAGGGATACGCAGTATTTT
>.|.|TRBV11-2|TRBJ1-5
CASSLDRYSNQPQHF
TGTGCCAGCAGCCTTGACCGTTATAGCAATCAGCCCCAGCATTTT
>.|.|TRBV19|TRBJ1-1
CASSIGSIGRTEAFF
TGTGCCAGTAGTATAGGCTCCATCGGTAGGACTGAAGCTTTCTTT
>.|.|TRBV5-5|TRBJ2-7
CASSSPVGQESYEQYF
TGTGCCAGCAGCTCCCCGGTGGGGCAGGAGTCCTACGAGCAGTACTTC
>TRBD1|.|TRBV29-1|TRBJ1-1
CSAGQGASTEAFF
TGCAGCGCGGGACAGGGGGCAAGCACTGAAGCTTTCTTT
>TRBD2|.|TRBV28|TRBJ2-6
CASRDGGSPGANVLTF
TGTGCCAGCCGGGACGGGGGGAGTCCTGGGGCCAACGTCCTGACTTTC
>TRBD2|.|TRBV7-9|TRBJ2-1
CASSSTLAGGVGNEQFF
TGTGCCAGCAGCTCGACTTTAGCGGGAGGGGTAGGGAATGAGCAGTTCTTC
>.|.|TRBV19|TRBJ1-1
CASSRQVAADQVMNTEAFF
TGTGCCAGTAGTCGCCAAGTTGCAGCCGATCAAGTGATGAACACTGAAGCTTTCTTT
>.|.|TRBV7-9|TRBJ1-2
CASSPGAGLGYTF
TGTGCCAGCAGCCCAGGGGCAGGGCTTGGCTACACCTTC
>.|.|TRBV6-4|TRBJ2-7
CASTRGAGLHHEQYF
TGTGCCAGCACCCGAGGGGCGGGACTGCACCACGAGCAGTACTTC
>.|.|TRBV30|TRBJ2-1
CAWSFLVVNEQFF
TGTGCCTGGAGTTTTTTAGTTGTGAATGAGCAGTTCTTC
>.|.|TRBV30|TRBJ1-6
CAWSVSGALHF
TGTGCCTGGAGTGTAAGTGGAGCCCTCCACTTT
>.|.|TRBV28|TRBJ1-5
CASTWGSAGDQPQHF
TGTGCCAGCACCTGGGGCTCTGCGGGCGATCAGCCCCAGCATTTT
>.|.|TRBV9|TRBJ2-6
CASSVTDSGANVLTF
TGTGCCAGCAGCGTGACAGACTCTGGGGCCAACGTCCTGACTTTC
>TRBD1|.|TRBV6-5|TRBJ2-5
CASSSGQVHQETQYF
TGTGCCAGCAGCAGCGGACAGGTTCATCAAGAGACCCAGTACTTC
>.|.|TRBV29-1|TRBJ2-7
CSVGRALTYEQYF
TGCAGCGTAGGGCGGGCCCTTACTTACGAGCAGTACTTC
>TRBD1|.|TRBV19|TRBJ2-2
CASSPDPTGGPTGELFF
TGTGCCAGTAGTCCCGACCCGACAGGGGGTCCCACCGGGGAGCTGTTTTTT
>TRBD1|.|TRBV4-2|TRBJ2-2
CASSQPDRGRAGELFF
TGTGCCAGCAGCCAGCCTGACAGGGGAAGAGCCGGGGAGCTGTTTTTT
>.|.|TRBV7-9|TRBJ2-4
CASSFTGPDIQYF
TGTGCCAGCAGCTTTACAGGGCCGGACATTCAGTACTTC
>.|once|TRBV27|TRBJ1-1
CASSLIARGTSEAFF
TGTGCCAGCAGTTTAATTGCTCGGGGAACGTCTGAAGCTTTCTTT
>.|.|TRBV28|TRBJ1-5
CASSLRLTRQPQHF
TGTGCCAGCAGTTTACGGTTAACACGACAGCCCCAGCATTTT
>TRBD2|.|TRBV18|TRBJ2-7
CASSPNWEGSSYEQYF
TGTGCCAGCTCACCAAATTGGGAGGGGAGCTCCTACGAGCAGTACTTC
>.|.|TRBV5-1|TRBJ1-4
CASSSGFMTRGNEKLFF
TGCGCCAGCAGCTCAGGATTTATGACAAGAGGTAATGAAAAACTGTTTTTT